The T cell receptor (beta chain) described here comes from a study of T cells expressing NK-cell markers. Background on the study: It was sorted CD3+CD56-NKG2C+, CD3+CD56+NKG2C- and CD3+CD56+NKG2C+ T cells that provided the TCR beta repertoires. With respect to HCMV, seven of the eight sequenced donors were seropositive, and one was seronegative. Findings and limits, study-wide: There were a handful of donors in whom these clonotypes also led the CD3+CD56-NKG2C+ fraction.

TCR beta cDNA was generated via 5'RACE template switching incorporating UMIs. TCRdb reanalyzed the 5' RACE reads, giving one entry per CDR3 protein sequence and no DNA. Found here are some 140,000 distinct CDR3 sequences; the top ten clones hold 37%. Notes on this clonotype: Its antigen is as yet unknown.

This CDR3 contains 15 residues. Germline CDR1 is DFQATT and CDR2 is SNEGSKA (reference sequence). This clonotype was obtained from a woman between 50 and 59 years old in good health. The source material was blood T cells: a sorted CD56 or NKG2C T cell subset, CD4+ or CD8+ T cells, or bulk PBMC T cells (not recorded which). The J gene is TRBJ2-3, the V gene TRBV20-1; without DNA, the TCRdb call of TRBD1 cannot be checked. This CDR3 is CSASGLLPLTDTQYF.